The clone carrying this TCR beta chain was seen ten or more times. Its specificity is unknown. Donors uniformly comprised healthy Caucasians. This entry belongs to a study of identical twins. Study-wide points: Twins showed weaker excess sharing in their beta out-of-frame sequences.

MiXCR, run by TCRdb on the 5' RACE reads, gives a single entry per CDR3 protein. This sample yields 200,000 or so distinct CDR3 sequences, of which more than 6.5% are seen a single time; 1.5% to 2.5% belongs to the top ten. V trimming: 2 bases; J trimming: 3 bases; junction bases outside the gene matches: 6. CDR1 and CDR2 from the germline V gene are LGHNT and FRNRAP. The CDR3 sequence is 16 residues long. This same sample was also part of a study on yellow fever vaccine responses in identical twins.

The sample consisted of memory (CD45RO+) T cells sorted from blood. This clonotype originated in a woman younger than 30 in good health. The chain is built from TRBV12-5 and TRBJ2-3; 9 bases map to TRBD2. The CDR3, as DNA: TGTGCTAGTGGTTTGAATAGCGGGGGAGGTACAGATACGCAGTATTTT. This gives the protein CASGLNSGGGTDTQYF.